This TCR beta chain was observed in a study of blood T cell repertoires in COVID-19 (TCRdb year 2020). With regard to the full study: The collaborator samples originated in the United States, Italy and Spain and spanned the acute and convalescent phases of COVID-19. The material from the prospective study consisted of cDNA or gDNA derived from T cells, B-cell-depleted T cells, or PBMCs. The dataset comprised deeply sampled blood TCRbeta repertoires from subjects exposed to, actively infected with, or recovered from COVID-19. A freely available public database, intended as a resource for researchers studying the immune response to SARS-CoV-2, is where the repertoires were released. Samples came from the ongoing ImmuneRACE study (first 160 participants) plus 1,254 subjects from 6 global collaborators. Sample metadata almost always included a de-identified subject ID, COVID-19 status, age in years and sex. HLA class I and class II types, where available, came from metadata supplied by the sample provider rather than from assay-based typing.

The collaborating institutions used their own protocols to collect whole blood in K2EDTA tubes. For TCRbeta analysis, collaborator samples were shipped as frozen whole blood, as isolated PBMCs, or as DNA extracted from either sample type. The junction shows trimming of 2 bases on V and 9 bases on J, and the gene matches do not reach 9 bases of it. CDR1 and CDR2, looked up from the germline V gene, are MNHEY and SVGEGT. Including the terminal cysteine and phenylalanine, the CDR3 comprises 15 residues. Just the 45-base CDR3 DNA is kept, in frame starting at base 1. Overall study results and their limits: Clinical and demographic metadata were provided uncurated, with the amount varying by source and participant.

A remark on this clone: Its recognized antigen is unknown. Nothing much larger sits one base from this clone, and base qualities are not available.

The immunoSEQ Assay, a bias-controlled multiplex PCR, was used to amplify TCRbeta CDR3 regions from genomic DNA. Under the source paper's analysis protocol: Within the assay, amplification of reference gene primers was used to estimate how many nucleated cells each sample contained. To quantify the absolute abundance of each unique TCRbeta CDR3 rearrangement, sequence reads were collapsed and filtered. For each sample, productive Simpson clonality was calculated by taking the square root of Simpson's diversity index across productive rearrangements. TCRdb's version of the immuneACCESS table is confined to in-frame rearrangements and falls short of the full clone set. An unresolved V gene accounts for under half of the shortfall where checked; the remainder is of unknown origin. From that table come the V and J calls and clone size; the DNA was used to work out D and trimming. Present in this sample are tens of thousands of clones, 76% of which were seen just once. Of the sample, around 6.4% is held by the ten largest clones.

Material for sequencing was peripheral blood. The V and J genes are TRBV6-2 or TRBV6-3 and TRBJ2-1; the central 8 bases match TRBD1. This TCR was recovered from a woman aged 45-65 years with active or convalescent COVID-19. The nucleotides are TGTGCCAGCAGTTACCGGGCAGGGGGCTTGAGTGAGCAGTTCTTC. Its amino acids are CASSYRAGGLSEQFF.